This TCR beta chain was captured in a study of T cell repertoires in cytomegalovirus infection (dated by TCRdb to the late 2010s). Regarding the research as a whole: The peptide stimulations were aimed at well-studied HLA-B-restricted epitopes as well as recently identified HLA-C-restricted CMV epitopes, whose presentation resists viral immunomodulation. Because public TCR beta signatures pointed to carriage of CMV infection together with the matching HLA type, the HLA type of each donor mattered for the analysis. Overall study results and their limits: The ex vivo response was dominated by HLA-C-restricted CMV-specific TCR beta clonotypes, which also provided the single most frequent clonotype in two of eight donors. In both this cohort and an independent cohort of approximately 350 donors, the cumulative frequency of public TCR beta family members distinguished carriers of CMV infection plus the relevant HLA type.

The label giving this sample's treatment or condition can be read as: in vitro stimulation with specific CMV peptide epitopes to enrich CMV-specific T cells. Many counts were recorded for this clonotype. The antigen it binds to is not known. Per-base quality was not reported, and no clone a single base away is much larger than it. Sequencing relied on an Illumina HiSeq 1500. The public reads were quality trimmed at Q25 with fastp and then assembled into clones with MiXCR by TCRdb, keeping productive beta chains. CDR3 protein duplicates are merged, each entry listing the most common genes and DNA. Counted in this sample were some 920,000 distinct CDR3 sequences; about a third of them appeared once. Jointly, the top ten make up around 15% of the sample. Via the germline V gene, CDR1 is SGHAT and CDR2 FQNNGV. V drops 4 bases and J drops 8 bases, leaving 17 bases in between. The CDR3 holds 14 amino acids from the cysteine to the phenylalanine. Here the CDR3 DNA is all that survives: 42 bases in frame from base 1.

Specimen: cultured CD8+ T cells from PBMCs, collected from culture after CMV antigen stimulation. The sequence is built from TRBV11-2 and TRBJ1-2, and TRBD1 may be the D gene, going by 5 matching bases. This clonotype was sampled from a human donor in good health (CMV status not recorded). Some clones in this sample may be carry-over from other donors' samples. The nucleotide sequence is given as TGTGCCAGCAGCTCTCTAGAGGGGTCGGAGGGCTACACCTTC. Its protein is CASSSLEGSEGYTF.